The entry below gives a single TCR beta chain sequence along with its context. The data belong to a study of blood T cell repertoires in COVID-19. Study summary: The cDNA or gDNA used as material had been derived from T cells, B-cell-depleted T cells, or PBMCs.

Method: immunoSEQ multiplex PCR; TCRdb's copy keeps in-frame clones and lacks some. This sample yields tens of thousands of clones, of which around 88% are seen a single time; roughly 8.1% belongs to the top ten. Germline V gene sequence: CDR1 SGHRS, CDR2 YFSETQ. With 2 bases clipped from V and 3 bases from J, the junction kept 7 bases outside the gene matches. This CDR3 is 16 amino acids long. Sequencing was carried out using peripheral blood. The clonotype comes from a woman aged 70 to 79 with acute or convalescent COVID-19. This sequence joins TRBV5-1 and TRBJ1-4, with TRBD1 matching 7 bases. Here the CDR3 reads CASSFGDRVPNEKLFF. The CDR3 DNA is TGCGCCAGCAGCTTTGGAGACAGGGTTCCTAATGAAAAACTGTTTTTT.